This TCR beta chain appears in the sequencing data of a study of blood T cell repertoires in COVID-19. For the study at large: The United States, Italy and Spain supplied acute and convalescent COVID-19 samples.

As originally analysed: Amplification with reference gene primers provided the estimates of nucleated cell counts. The assay was immunoSEQ multiplex PCR, and TCRdb's table has in-frame clones only and misses some. Clone size and V and J calls were adopted from that table, with D and trimming inferred from the DNA. The sample includes 150,000 to 170,000 clones, 75% to 85% seen only once; the top ten take 12%. V trimming: 3 bases; J trimming: 6 bases; junction bases outside the gene matches: 4. The CDR3 has 13 residues. The germline V gene has CDR1 LNHDA and CDR2 SQIVND (reference sequence). Seattle's enrolled individuals joined amid active infection and were then monitored longitudinally.

This chain joins TRBV19 and TRBJ1-1; 7 nucleotides match TRBD1. The sequencing input was peripheral blood. This TCR derives from a woman aged 55-70 years with COVID-19, enrolled during active disease. The chain's CDR3 is CASSIDRVAEAFF. In DNA form, the CDR3 reads TGTGCCAGTAGTATCGACAGGGTCGCTGAAGCTTTCTTT.